Each of the 18 T cell receptor beta chains below was sequenced from the same sample in a study of blood T cells in healthy people across ages. The use of a sample-barcoded 5' primer and a J-beta primer mix characterized a second PCR of roughly 6 to 11 cycles. MiXCR was run by TCRdb on the 5' RACE reads, yielding one entry per CDR3 protein. The table lists 1.5 million to 2 million distinct CDR3 sequences, roughly 27% of them singletons. The specimen sequenced was blood. The source is a woman in her 30s in good health.

About this clonotype: One end of the junction does not line up with germline, which may come from a read error. V usage is TRBV14 and J usage is TRBJ2-1; weak D call: TRBD2 (7 bases). This CDR3 has 17 residues. CDR1 is SGHDN, CDR2 FVKESK, per germline. CDR3 protein: CASSQDVGGPPFNEQVF. The DNA of the CDR3 is TGTGCCAGCAGCCAAGATGTCGGGGGGCCCCCATTCAATGAGCAGGTCTTC.

The chain employs TRBV6-5 and TRBJ2-7; D is unresolved. The CDR3 length is 15 residues. Trimming took 0 bases from V and 1 from J, leaving 10 bases between them. Germline-derived CDR1 and CDR2 are MNHEY and SVGAGI. The CDR3: CASSYSSRTSYEQYF. For the CDR3, the DNA is TGTGCCAGCAGTTACTCGTCGCGCACGTCCTACGAGCAGTACTTC.

Ten or more counts support this clonotype. The chain combines TRBV3-1 with TRBJ2-6; D uncertain. Germline CDR1 LGHDT, CDR2 YNNKEL (reference sequence). V was pared by 3 bases and J by 0 bases, with 9 bases between. The CDR3 runs to 16 residues. The CDR3 nucleotides read TGTGCCAGCAGCCAGATCGACAACTCTGGGGCCAACGTCCTGACTTTC. Its translation: CASSQIDNSGANVLTF.

The V and J genes are TRBV6-1 and TRBJ2-2; perhaps TRBD2 as D (7 bases). V was pared by 11 bases and J by 3 bases, with 28 bases between. Germline V gene sequence: CDR1 MNHNS, CDR2 SASEGT. This CDR3 spans 18 amino acids. This chain's CDR3 is CASLRGEWQGRDTGELFF. The CDR3 nucleotides are TGTGCCTCCTTACGGGGGGAATGGCAGGGGAGAGACACCGGGGAGCTGTTTTTT.

The rearrangement uses TRBV7-2 and TRBJ1-4; no definite D call. Trimming left V 5 bases short and J 8 bases short, with 18 bases between. Germline V gene lookup returns CDR1 SGHTA and CDR2 FQGNSA. CDR3 length: 15 residues. The CDR3 DNA reads TGTGCCAGCAGCCCGGGCCCCGCGGGATTGGAAAAACTGTTTTTT. It codes for CASSPGPAGLEKLFF.

In this sample, this clonotype turned up many times. The CDR3 sequence: CASSYSSPTGGFSSGANVLTF. The CDR3 coding sequence is TGTGCCAGCAGTTACTCTTCTCCGACAGGGGGCTTTAGCTCTGGGGCCAACGTCCTGACTTTC. This chain uses TRBV6-5 with TRBJ2-6; 10 bases line up with TRBD1. This CDR3 contains 21 residues. Germline assignment: CDR1 MNHEY and CDR2 SVGAGI. J gave up 0 bases and V 0 bases, and 11 bases lay outside the gene matches.

The rearrangement uses TRBV27 and TRBJ2-7; weak D call: TRBD1 (7 bases). The V end lost 1 base, the J end lost 4 bases, and 14 bases lay between the germline ends. Per the germline V gene, CDR1 is MNHEY and CDR2 is SMNVEV (reference sequence). The CDR3 consists of 15 residues. The CDR3 sequence: CASSLYGGGGYEQYF. The CDR3 bases are TGTGCCAGCAGTTTATATGGAGGGGGCGGGTACGAGCAGTACTTC.

The chain employs TRBV12-3 or TRBV12-4 and TRBJ2-7; a weak D match, TRBD2 (6 bases). This CDR3 spans 15 amino acids. Trimming cost V 8 bases and J 2 bases, with 19 bases left between them. The DNA for the CDR3 is TGTGCCAGCGTGCCCGGTTACGGGAGCCCCTACGAGCAGTACTTC. Its translation: CASVPGYGSPYEQYF.

This clonotype was seen repeatedly, ten times or more. V usage is TRBV7-2 and J usage is TRBJ2-5, with D unresolved. The germline V gene encodes CDR1 SGHTA and CDR2 FQGNSA. V was trimmed by 2 bases and J by 5 bases, leaving 6 bases between them. This CDR3 region has 12 residues. The CDR3 sequence: CASSLFMETQYF. As DNA, the CDR3 is TGTGCCAGCAGCTTATTTATGGAGACCCAGTACTTC.

CDR3 protein: CASSLFGGGTGEKTEAFF. CDR3 nucleotide sequence: TGTGCCAGCAGCTTATTTGGTGGAGGGACAGGGGAGAAAACTGAAGCTTTCTTT. The chain recombines TRBV7-9 with TRBJ1-1; 10 bases line up with TRBD1. The CDR3 is made up of 18 amino acids. Trimming took 2 bases from V and 5 from J; bases not matched to a gene: 14. CDR1 SEHNR and CDR2 FQNEAQ come from the germline V gene (reference sequence).

In the case of this clonotype: One junction end does not reproduce the germline sequence, and a read error may be involved. This sequence joins TRBV6-6 and TRBJ2-7, with 9 bases lining up with TRBD1. Germline V gene sequence: CDR1 MNHNY, CDR2 SVGAGI (reference sequence). CDR3 length equals 15 residues. For the CDR3, the DNA is TGTACCAGCAGTTCCGGGACAGGGAAGATCTACGAGCAGTACTTC. It is translated as CTSSSGTGKIYEQYF.

A remark on this clonotype: Being one base from a much bigger clone, this may be a read error. V gene TRBV10-1 combines with J gene TRBJ2-1; TRBD1 agrees at 9 bases. V lost 5 bases, J lost 8 bases, and 10 bases stayed unmatched. Germline CDR1 is WNHNN and CDR2 is SYGVQD (reference sequence). The CDR3 is 15 residues long. The CDR3 spells CASSKPGQGFYEQFF. The DNA of the CDR3 is TGCGCCAGCAGTAAGCCGGGACAGGGCTTCTATGAGCAGTTCTTC.

The CDR3 DNA follows: TGTGCCAGCAGCACAACCCCCCGCGGGGGCGGAGCTCCGGAGCAGTTCTTC. As protein: CASSTTPRGGGAPEQFF. The V and J genes are TRBV11-2 and TRBJ2-1; maybe TRBD2 (7 bases). The CDR3 runs to 17 residues. The V end lost 5 bases, the J end lost 10 bases, and 27 bases lay between the germline ends. Germline V CDR1 and CDR2: SGHAT, FQNNGV.

V usage is TRBV15 and J usage is TRBJ1-2; D is uncertain. Germline V gives CDR1 LNHNV, CDR2 YYDKDF (reference sequence). The length of the CDR3 is 13 residues. V dropped 0 bases and J dropped 6 bases, with 8 bases sitting between them. CDR3 in DNA: TGTGCCACCAGCAGAGACACAGCAGATGGCTACACCTTC. It codes for CATSRDTADGYTF.

This clonotype was counted only a few times. The chain joins TRBV11-2 to TRBJ1-2, with D possibly matching TRBD1 (6 bases). Germline CDR1 SGHAT, CDR2 FQNNGV. The germline V and J ends were trimmed by 3 bases and 2 bases, with 10 bases remaining between them. The CDR3 extends over 14 amino acids. The CDR3 nucleotides read TGTGCCAGCAGCTTTTCAAGGGGGAACTATGGCTACACCTTC. Translating gives CASSFSRGNYGYTF.

This rearrangement joins TRBV10-3 to TRBJ2-1, with TRBD2 matching over 8 bases. The J call may be incorrect, as the DNA end agrees better with TRBJ2-7. CDR3 size: 17 residues. Germline V gives CDR1 ENHRY, CDR2 SYGVKD. The chain's CDR3 is CAISDSPAGVSYNEQYF. The CDR3 DNA is TGTGCCATCAGTGATAGCCCAGCGGGGGTCTCCTACAATGAGCAGTACTTC.

In its sample, this clonotype was seen a few times. CDR3 amino acids: CASSQGELSGDTQYF. Here the CDR3 DNA reads TGTGCCAGCAGCCAAGGAGAACTCTCCGGAGATACGCAGTATTTT. The chain combines TRBV4-2 with TRBJ2-3, with D hard to call. The CDR3 has 15 residues. The V gene lost 1 base and the J gene lost 5 bases, with 13 bases spanning the gap. CDR1 is LGHNA, CDR2 YNFKEQ, per germline.

J is TRBJ2-5 and V is TRBV16, with TRBD2 matching 8 bases. The CDR3 consists of 16 residues. Per germline, CDR1 KGHSY and CDR2 FQNENV. Unmatched junction bases numbered 6, after V lost 1 base and J lost 2 bases. The CDR3, as DNA: TGTGCCAGCAGCCAATTGAGCGGGAGCGTTCAAGAGACCCAGTACTTC. Protein product: CASSQLSGSVQETQYF. Full variable domain (remainder filled in from reference TRBV16 and TRBJ2-5): GEEVAQTPKHLVRGEGQKAKLYCAPIKGHSYVFWYQQVLKNEFKFLISFQNENVFDETGMPKERFSAKCLPNSPCSLEIQATKLEDSAVYFCASSQLSGSVQETQYFGPGTRLLVL.